This TCR beta chain was recovered during a study of identical twins. Study-wide results and limits: Low generation probability was overrepresented in out-of-frame alpha sequences shared by twins. Invariant MAIT and iNKT cells are populations that could partly confound zero-insertion analyses.

As concerns this clonotype: The antigen remains undetermined.

TCRdb fed the 5' RACE reads into MiXCR, producing one record per CDR3 protein. Of some 790,000 distinct CDR3 sequences listed, about 20% are singletons. The data also belong to a second study, concerning T cells expressing NK-cell markers.

The source of this sequence is a woman aged 18-29 years in good health. Material: PBMCs.

CDR3 in DNA: TGCAGTGCCCGGACCCTTTCGAACACTGAAGCTTTCTTT. As protein: CSARTLSNTEAFF. The chain links TRBV20-1 to TRBJ1-1; D remains ambiguous. Trimming removed 6 bases at V and 1 base at J, with 12 bases between. Germline V CDR1 and CDR2: DFQATT, SNEGSKA (reference sequence). CDR3 size: 13 residues.